This note documents a single TCR beta chain sequence. Its target is not known. Random hexamers primed reverse transcription of roughly 0.45 to 1 ug RNA. It was immunoSEQ multiplex PCR that amplified TCR beta CDR3 across 54 Vbeta and 13 Jbeta. A single record per CDR3 protein comes from TCRdb applying MiXCR to the immunoSEQ multiplex PCR reads. The table lists over 80,000 distinct CDR3 sequences, just under 95% of them singletons. This CDR3 is built from 15 residues. With 0 bases removed from V and 6 bases from J, the gap between germline ends came to 15 bases. Germline CDR1 reads MGHRA; CDR2 reads YSYEKL. This entry is derived from a study of CD8 T cells in Susac syndrome. The study, taken as a whole, reports: The study conceded that its TCR sequencing and HLA analysis involved relatively few individuals.

Sequencing of TCR beta, carried out with a high-throughput approach, was applied to CD8+ and CD4+ T cells from the blood. Negative isolation yielded CD4+ and CD8+ T cells, and FACS enriched TEMRA cells. The sample comprised CD8+ T cells from PBMCs. The TCR was taken from a human donor in good health. V is TRBV4-1 and J is TRBJ2-7; no definite D call. Written as DNA, the CDR3 is TGCGCCAGCAGCCAAGAATTCCAGGCTAGTAGCGAGCAGTACTTC. It codes for CASSQEFQASSEQYF.